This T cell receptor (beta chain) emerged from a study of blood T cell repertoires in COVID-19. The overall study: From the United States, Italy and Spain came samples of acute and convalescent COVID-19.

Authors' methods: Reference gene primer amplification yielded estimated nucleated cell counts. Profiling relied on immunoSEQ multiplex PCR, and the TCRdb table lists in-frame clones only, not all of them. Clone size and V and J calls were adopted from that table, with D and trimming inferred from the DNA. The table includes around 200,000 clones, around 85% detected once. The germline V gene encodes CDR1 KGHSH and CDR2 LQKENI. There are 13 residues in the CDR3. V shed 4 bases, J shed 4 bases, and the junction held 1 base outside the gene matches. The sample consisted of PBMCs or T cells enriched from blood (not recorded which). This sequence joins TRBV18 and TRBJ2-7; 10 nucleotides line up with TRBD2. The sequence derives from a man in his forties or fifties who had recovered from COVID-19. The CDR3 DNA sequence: TGTGCCAGCTCACGGACTAGCGGTTACGAGCAGTACTTC. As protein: CASSRTSGYEQYF.